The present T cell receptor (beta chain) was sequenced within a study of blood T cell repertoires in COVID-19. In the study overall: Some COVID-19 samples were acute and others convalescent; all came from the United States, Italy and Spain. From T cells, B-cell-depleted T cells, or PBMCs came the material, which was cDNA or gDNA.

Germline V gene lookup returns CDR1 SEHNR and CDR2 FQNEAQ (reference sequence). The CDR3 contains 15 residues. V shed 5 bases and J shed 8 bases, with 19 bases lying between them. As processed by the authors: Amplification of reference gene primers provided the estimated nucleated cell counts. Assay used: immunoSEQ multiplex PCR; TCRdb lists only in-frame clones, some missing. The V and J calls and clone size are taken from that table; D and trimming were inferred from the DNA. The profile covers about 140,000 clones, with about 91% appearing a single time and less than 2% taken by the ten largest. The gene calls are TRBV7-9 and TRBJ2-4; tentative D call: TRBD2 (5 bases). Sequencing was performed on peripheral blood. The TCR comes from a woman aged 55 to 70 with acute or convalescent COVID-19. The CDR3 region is CASSPSKRLKDIQYF. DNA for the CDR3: TGTGCCAGCAGCCCCAGCAAGCGGCTAAAGGACATTCAGTACTTC.